Listed below are T cell receptor beta chains from one sample, sequenced in a study of shared clonotypes between healthy human individuals. TCRdb keeps only in-frame clones here, not all; method: immunoSEQ multiplex PCR. The top ten clones hold 1.5% to 2% of a sample with about 2.1 million clones, about 93% of them seen once. The sequenced sample was naive CD8+ T cells from PBMCs. These receptors were collected from a man between 18 and 35 years old in good health. Some clones in this sample may be carry-over from other donors' samples. CDR3s include the opening cysteine and the closing phenylalanine or tryptophan. Each record gives: J gene, V gene, clone size, D gene, CDR3 protein, CDR3 DNA. A D gene is named only where the DNA matches it firmly. A row's size may be missing; if present it is once, few, many or a size class.

j_call: TRBJ1-1; v_call: TRBV10-3; clone_size: .; d_call: .; cdr3_aa: CAISEDNTANTEAFF; cdr3_nt: TGTGCCATCAGTGAGGATAATACAGCGAACACTGAAGCTTTCTTT
j_call: TRBJ1-1; v_call: TRBV28; clone_size: .; d_call: .; cdr3_aa: CASSLRGGPEAFF; cdr3_nt: TGTGCCAGCAGTCTCCGGGGTGGGCCTGAAGCTTTCTTT
j_call: TRBJ2-2; v_call: TRBV2; clone_size: .; d_call: .; cdr3_aa: CASSEIGTVANTGELFF; cdr3_nt: TGTGCCAGCAGTGAAATTGGAACAGTCGCGAACACCGGGGAGCTGTTTTTT
j_call: TRBJ2-5; v_call: TRBV13; clone_size: .; d_call: .; cdr3_aa: CASSLIARGETQYF; cdr3_nt: TGTGCCAGCAGCTTAATAGCCAGAGGAGAGACCCAGTACTTC
j_call: TRBJ2-7; v_call: TRBV7-2; clone_size: .; d_call: TRBD1; cdr3_aa: CASSYHRDSSYEQYF; cdr3_nt: TGTGCCAGCAGCTACCACCGGGACAGTTCCTACGAGCAGTACTTC
j_call: TRBJ1-1; v_call: TRBV19; clone_size: .; d_call: .; cdr3_aa: CASSSLLLGVYTEAFF; cdr3_nt: TGTGCCAGTAGTTCCTTACTTCTCGGGGTCTACACTGAAGCTTTCTTT
j_call: TRBJ1-1; v_call: TRBV6-5; clone_size: .; d_call: .; cdr3_aa: CASSYRSRSFTEAFF; cdr3_nt: TGTGCCAGCAGTTACCGCAGCAGGTCTTTCACTGAAGCTTTCTTT
j_call: TRBJ2-1; v_call: TRBV7-9; clone_size: .; d_call: .; cdr3_aa: CASSLLQDHEQFF; cdr3_nt: TGTGCCAGCAGCTTACTACAGGACCATGAGCAGTTCTTC
j_call: TRBJ2-3; v_call: TRBV13; clone_size: .; d_call: .; cdr3_aa: CASSADREADTQYF; cdr3_nt: TGTGCCAGCAGCGCTGACAGGGAGGCAGATACGCAGTATTTT
j_call: TRBJ1-5; v_call: TRBV27; clone_size: .; d_call: .; cdr3_aa: CASKPYTGNNQPQHF; cdr3_nt: TGTGCCAGCAAACCGTACACAGGGAATAATCAGCCCCAGCATTTT
j_call: TRBJ2-3; v_call: TRBV9; clone_size: once; d_call: .; cdr3_aa: CASSVGSGDTQYF; cdr3_nt: TGTGCCAGCAGCGTAGGTTCCGGGGATACGCAGTATTTT
j_call: TRBJ2-2; v_call: TRBV7-9; clone_size: once; d_call: .; cdr3_aa: CASSLSEGAGELFF; cdr3_nt: TGTGCCAGCAGCTTATCAGAGGGGGCCGGGGAGCTGTTTTTT
j_call: TRBJ2-1; v_call: TRBV7-6; clone_size: .; d_call: .; cdr3_aa: CASSSERVSSYNEQFF; cdr3_nt: TGTGCCAGCAGCTCCGAGCGGGTCAGCTCCTACAATGAGCAGTTCTTC
j_call: TRBJ2-7; v_call: TRBV11-2; clone_size: once; d_call: TRBD2; cdr3_aa: CASSLETSGRYEQYF; cdr3_nt: TGTGCCAGCAGCTTAGAAACTAGCGGGAGATACGAGCAGTACTTC
j_call: TRBJ2-2; v_call: TRBV30; clone_size: .; d_call: .; cdr3_aa: CAWRANTGELFF; cdr3_nt: TGTGCCTGGAGGGCGAACACCGGGGAGCTGTTTTTT
j_call: TRBJ2-2; v_call: TRBV19; clone_size: .; d_call: .; cdr3_aa: CASRPRGTVNTGELFF; cdr3_nt: TGTGCCAGTAGGCCTCGGGGGACAGTGAACACCGGGGAGCTGTTTTTT
j_call: TRBJ1-2; v_call: TRBV9; clone_size: .; d_call: TRBD1; cdr3_aa: CASSVGGPGGDLNYGYTF; cdr3_nt: TGTGCCAGCAGCGTAGGAGGTCCAGGGGGCGATCTCAACTATGGCTACACCTTC
j_call: TRBJ2-7; v_call: TRBV9; clone_size: .; d_call: .; cdr3_aa: CASSVGKGGYEQYF; cdr3_nt: TGTGCCAGCAGCGTAGGGAAGGGGGGCTACGAGCAGTACTTC
j_call: TRBJ2-1; v_call: TRBV19; clone_size: .; d_call: .; cdr3_aa: CASSISWGNEQFF; cdr3_nt: TGTGCCAGTAGTATTAGTTGGGGCAATGAGCAGTTCTTC
j_call: TRBJ2-3; v_call: TRBV27; clone_size: .; d_call: .; cdr3_aa: CASSFLASRTDTQYF; cdr3_nt: TGTGCCAGCAGTTTCTTAGCGAGCCGCACAGATACGCAGTATTTT
j_call: TRBJ2-1; v_call: TRBV7-2; clone_size: .; d_call: TRBD1; cdr3_aa: CASSESWGTGNNEQFF; cdr3_nt: TGTGCCAGCAGCGAGAGTTGGGGGACAGGTAACAATGAGCAGTTCTTC
j_call: TRBJ2-7; v_call: TRBV21-1; clone_size: .; d_call: .; cdr3_aa: CASSTRAGETYEQYF; cdr3_nt: TGTGCCAGCAGCACGAGAGCAGGAGAGACCTACGAGCAGTACTTC
j_call: TRBJ1-2; v_call: TRBV4-1; clone_size: .; d_call: .; cdr3_aa: CASSQAHPSNYGYTF; cdr3_nt: TGCGCCAGCAGCCAAGCACACCCTTCTAACTATGGCTACACCTTC
j_call: TRBJ2-7; v_call: TRBV11-2; clone_size: .; d_call: TRBD1; cdr3_aa: CASSHRDSDSYEQYF; cdr3_nt: TGTGCCAGCAGCCACCGGGACAGCGACTCATACGAGCAGTACTTC
j_call: TRBJ2-7; v_call: TRBV7-6; clone_size: .; d_call: TRBD2; cdr3_aa: CASRPVPGLAGGDYEQYF; cdr3_nt: TGTGCCAGCCGCCCTGTCCCGGGACTAGCGGGAGGGGACTACGAGCAGTACTTC
j_call: TRBJ1-5; v_call: TRBV6-1; clone_size: few; d_call: .; cdr3_aa: CASSVDSSNQPQHF; cdr3_nt: TGTGCCAGCAGCGTGGACAGTAGCAATCAGCCCCAGCATTTT
j_call: TRBJ2-1; v_call: TRBV7-9; clone_size: once; d_call: TRBD2; cdr3_aa: CASSLGTSVEQFF; cdr3_nt: TGTGCCAGCAGCTTAGGGACTAGCGTCGAACAGTTCTTC
j_call: TRBJ2-7; v_call: TRBV11-2; clone_size: .; d_call: .; cdr3_aa: CASSLEVSSEQYF; cdr3_nt: TGTGCCAGCAGCTTAGAAGTCAGCAGCGAGCAGTACTTC
j_call: TRBJ2-1; v_call: TRBV4-2; clone_size: .; d_call: TRBD2; cdr3_aa: CASSQGLAGHNEQFF; cdr3_nt: TGTGCCAGCAGCCAGGGCCTAGCGGGTCACAATGAGCAGTTCTTC
j_call: TRBJ2-7; v_call: TRBV28; clone_size: once; d_call: .; cdr3_aa: CASEGTVSYEQYF; cdr3_nt: TGTGCCAGCGAAGGGACGGTCTCCTACGAGCAGTACTTC
j_call: TRBJ1-1; v_call: TRBV9; clone_size: .; d_call: TRBD1; cdr3_aa: CASSAGTASGTEAFF; cdr3_nt: TGTGCCAGCAGCGCTGGGACAGCCTCGGGCACTGAAGCTTTCTTT
j_call: TRBJ2-7; v_call: TRBV2; clone_size: .; d_call: .; cdr3_aa: CAKRQASSYEQYF; cdr3_nt: TGTGCCAAACGACAGGCGAGCTCCTACGAGCAGTACTTC
j_call: TRBJ2-7; v_call: TRBV5-1; clone_size: .; d_call: .; cdr3_aa: CASSLPSSYEQYF; cdr3_nt: TGCGCCAGCAGCTTGCCAAGCTCCTACGAGCAGTACTTC
j_call: TRBJ2-2; v_call: TRBV9; clone_size: .; d_call: .; cdr3_aa: CASSATAWASTGELFF; cdr3_nt: TGTGCCAGCAGCGCGACAGCTTGGGCCTCCACCGGGGAGCTGTTTTTT
j_call: TRBJ1-4; v_call: TRBV9; clone_size: .; d_call: .; cdr3_aa: CASSGGATNEKLFF; cdr3_nt: TGTGCCAGCAGCGGAGGTGCGACTAATGAAAAACTGTTTTTT
j_call: TRBJ1-2; v_call: TRBV9; clone_size: .; d_call: .; cdr3_aa: CASSVAGDRYGYTF; cdr3_nt: TGTGCCAGCAGCGTAGCTGGGGACCGTTATGGCTACACCTTC
j_call: TRBJ2-7; v_call: TRBV25-1; clone_size: .; d_call: .; cdr3_aa: CASSEGGYEQYF; cdr3_nt: TGTGCCAGCAGTGAGGGTGGCTACGAGCAGTACTTC
j_call: TRBJ2-5; v_call: TRBV7-9; clone_size: .; d_call: .; cdr3_aa: CASSSVGGETQYF; cdr3_nt: TGTGCCAGCAGCTCCGTTGGGGGGGAGACCCAGTACTTC
j_call: TRBJ2-1; v_call: TRBV11-3; clone_size: .; d_call: .; cdr3_aa: CASSSGNWEQFF; cdr3_nt: TGTGCCAGCAGCTCTGGGAATTGGGAGCAGTTCTTC
j_call: TRBJ2-1; v_call: TRBV7-9; clone_size: .; d_call: .; cdr3_aa: CASSGGLDNEQFF; cdr3_nt: TGTGCCAGCAGCGGGGGACTCGACAATGAGCAGTTCTTC
j_call: TRBJ2-1; v_call: TRBV7-3; clone_size: .; d_call: .; cdr3_aa: CASSLTPGLIDHNEQFF; cdr3_nt: TGTGCCAGCAGCTTAACCCCTGGACTCATCGACCACAATGAGCAGTTCTTC
j_call: TRBJ1-4; v_call: TRBV2; clone_size: few; d_call: .; cdr3_aa: CASSEWAGATNEKLFF; cdr3_nt: TGTGCCAGCAGTGAATGGGCCGGGGCAACTAATGAAAAACTGTTTTTT
j_call: TRBJ2-7; v_call: TRBV6-1; clone_size: .; d_call: .; cdr3_aa: CASSESQRPYEQYF; cdr3_nt: TGTGCCAGCAGTGAATCACAGCGGCCCTACGAGCAGTACTTC
j_call: TRBJ2-2; v_call: TRBV19; clone_size: .; d_call: .; cdr3_aa: CASTGFGSHGELFF; cdr3_nt: TGTGCCAGTACGGGGTTTGGTTCCCACGGGGAGCTGTTTTTT
j_call: TRBJ2-5; v_call: TRBV7-3; clone_size: .; d_call: .; cdr3_aa: CASSLEVAGQETQYF; cdr3_nt: TGTGCCAGCAGCTTAGAAGTGGCAGGACAAGAGACCCAGTACTTC
j_call: TRBJ2-1; v_call: TRBV6-5; clone_size: .; d_call: TRBD2; cdr3_aa: CASSSQREAYNEQFF; cdr3_nt: TGTGCCAGCAGTTCCCAGCGGGAGGCCTACAATGAGCAGTTCTTC
j_call: TRBJ2-1; v_call: TRBV11-2; clone_size: .; d_call: TRBD2; cdr3_aa: CASSSRLTSGGYNEQFF; cdr3_nt: TGTGCCAGCAGCTCGCGCCTTACTAGCGGGGGATACAATGAGCAGTTCTTC
j_call: TRBJ2-7; v_call: TRBV19; clone_size: .; d_call: .; cdr3_aa: CASGESMHYEQYF; cdr3_nt: TGTGCCAGCGGAGAGTCAATGCACTACGAGCAGTACTTC
j_call: TRBJ1-4; v_call: TRBV27; clone_size: once; d_call: .; cdr3_aa: CASSLRGWDEKLFF; cdr3_nt: TGTGCCAGCAGTTTACGAGGGTGGGATGAAAAACTGTTTTTT
j_call: TRBJ2-3; v_call: TRBV7-3; clone_size: .; d_call: .; cdr3_aa: CASSFRLRADTQYF; cdr3_nt: TGTGCCAGCAGCTTCCGACTGCGCGCAGATACGCAGTATTTT
j_call: TRBJ2-5; v_call: TRBV6-6; clone_size: .; d_call: TRBD2; cdr3_aa: CASSYGREGLGETQYF; cdr3_nt: TGTGCCAGCAGTTACGGGCGGGAGGGCCTAGGAGAGACCCAGTACTTC
j_call: TRBJ2-3; v_call: TRBV27; clone_size: .; d_call: TRBD2; cdr3_aa: CASSLLGLVFYF; cdr3_nt: TGTGCCAGCAGTTTACTCGGACTAGTATTCTATTTT
j_call: TRBJ2-2; v_call: TRBV27; clone_size: .; d_call: .; cdr3_aa: CASSPRLEVGELFF; cdr3_nt: TGTGCCAGCAGTCCCCGACTCGAGGTTGGGGAGCTGTTTTTT
j_call: TRBJ2-6; v_call: TRBV9; clone_size: .; d_call: TRBD1; cdr3_aa: CASSDGQGVSSGANVLTF; cdr3_nt: TGTGCCAGCAGCGACGGACAGGGGGTCTCTTCTGGGGCCAACGTCCTGACTTTC
j_call: TRBJ2-5; v_call: TRBV4-1; clone_size: .; d_call: TRBD2; cdr3_aa: CASSQVAAGGGETQYF; cdr3_nt: TGCGCCAGCAGCCAAGTAGCTGCGGGAGGGGGAGAGACCCAGTACTTC
j_call: TRBJ2-4; v_call: TRBV11-2; clone_size: .; d_call: .; cdr3_aa: CASSPNLIPERAKNIQYF; cdr3_nt: TGTGCCAGCAGCCCTAACCTCATTCCGGAGCGAGCCAAAAACATTCAGTACTTC
j_call: TRBJ2-5; v_call: TRBV7-3; clone_size: .; d_call: TRBD2; cdr3_aa: CASSQDTGGALETQYF; cdr3_nt: TGTGCCAGCAGCCAAGACACGGGGGGAGCGTTGGAGACCCAGTACTTC
j_call: TRBJ2-7; v_call: TRBV13; clone_size: .; d_call: .; cdr3_aa: CASRARGDYEQYF; cdr3_nt: TGTGCCAGCAGAGCCAGGGGGGATTACGAGCAGTACTTC
j_call: TRBJ1-1; v_call: TRBV6-5; clone_size: .; d_call: TRBD1; cdr3_aa: CASSLQGPRTEAFF; cdr3_nt: TGTGCCAGCAGCCTACAGGGGCCTAGGACTGAAGCTTTCTTT
j_call: TRBJ2-1; v_call: TRBV2; clone_size: .; d_call: TRBD2; cdr3_aa: CASSEWPLAVGYNEQFF; cdr3_nt: TGTGCCAGCAGTGAATGGCCGCTAGCGGTGGGCTACAATGAGCAGTTCTTC